Below are 6 T cell receptor beta chains sequenced from a single sample in a study of T cells after yellow fever vaccination. From the 5' RACE reads, TCRdb called clonotypes with MiXCR, one entry per CDR3 protein. The repertoire holds around 590,000 distinct CDR3 sequences, with around an eighth as singletons. Sequencing used PBMCs, obtained on the day of the yellow fever booster vaccination. Receptors originate from a man aged 25 to 40 who received the YFV17D yellow fever vaccine.

This chain connects TRBV4-3 to TRBJ2-2; the D gene is possibly TRBD1 (5 bases). V was shortened by 0 bases and J by 3 bases, with 8 bases between the two germline ends. This CDR3 contains 15 residues. CDR1 and CDR2 from the germline V gene are LGHNA and YSLEER. CDR3 loop: CASSQDVGDTGELFF. The CDR3 DNA follows: TGCGCCAGCAGCCAAGATGTAGGGGACACCGGGGAGCTGTTTTTT.

This clonotype occurred a few times. The chain carries TRBV7-9 and TRBJ1-1; tentative D call: TRBD1 (6 bases). The V and J ends lost 3 bases and 4 bases respectively, with 15 bases between them. The CDR3 is 15 amino acids. Per germline, CDR1 SEHNR and CDR2 FQNEAQ (reference sequence). CDR3: CASSLGDTKGTEAFF. DNA for the CDR3: TGTGCCAGCAGCTTGGGGGACACCAAAGGCACTGAAGCTTTCTTT.

This clonotype was counted between two and nine times. V and J are TRBV7-6 and TRBJ2-7; D gene uncertain. Trimming pared 5 bases from V and 2 bases from J, leaving 7 bases between. The CDR3 has 12 residues. Germline loops: CDR1 SGHVS, CDR2 FNYEAQ. CDR3 sequence reads: CASSEYTYEQYF. The CDR3 nucleotides are TGTGCCAGCAGCGAATATACCTACGAGCAGTACTTC. Variable domain in full (rest from reference TRBV7-6 and TRBJ2-7): GAGVSQSPRYKVTKRGQDVALRCDPISGHVSLYWYRQALGQGPEFLTYFNYEAQQDKSGLPNDRFSAERPEGSISTLTIQRTEQRDSAMYRCASSEYTYEQYFGPGTRLTVT.

The sample holds a few counts of this clonotype. The chain combines TRBV7-6 with TRBJ2-7; D is perhaps TRBD2 (6 bases). The CDR3 runs 14 residues. In germline, CDR1 is SGHVS, CDR2 FNYEAQ. V lost 3 bases and J lost 3, with 12 bases in between. CDR3 sequence (DNA): TGTGCCAGCAGCTTGAATAGCGGCCGCTACGAGCAGTACTTC. Its protein product is CASSLNSGRYEQYF.

This sequence joins TRBV4-3 and TRBJ1-1; no definite D call. CDR1 is LGHNA, CDR2 YSLEER, per germline. V lost 0 bases, J lost 3 bases, and 5 bases lay in between. The CDR3 spans 13 residues. CDR3 amino acids: CASSQDADTEAFF. Here the CDR3 DNA reads TGCGCCAGCAGCCAAGACGCGGACACTGAAGCTTTCTTT.

V and J are TRBV7-9 and TRBJ2-5; D gene ambiguous. The CDR3 is 14 residues long. V lost 1 base and J 5 bases, leaving 11 bases between the germline ends. Germline V gene data show CDR1 as SEHNR and CDR2 as FQNEAQ (reference sequence). This CDR3 reads CASSLVLGWETQYF. CDR3 coding DNA: TGTGCCAGCAGCTTAGTGCTGGGCTGGGAGACCCAGTACTTC.